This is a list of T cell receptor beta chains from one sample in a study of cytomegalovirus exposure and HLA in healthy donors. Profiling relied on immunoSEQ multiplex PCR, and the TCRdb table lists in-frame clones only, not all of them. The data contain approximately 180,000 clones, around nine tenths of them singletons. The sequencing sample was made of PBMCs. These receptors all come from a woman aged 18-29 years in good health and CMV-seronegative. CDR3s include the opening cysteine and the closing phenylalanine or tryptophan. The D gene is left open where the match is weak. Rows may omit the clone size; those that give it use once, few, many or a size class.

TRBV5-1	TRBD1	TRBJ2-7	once	CASSLDGTVASYEQYF	TGCGCCAGCAGCTTGGATGGGACAGTCGCCAGTTACGAGCAGTACTTC
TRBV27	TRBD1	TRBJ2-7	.	CASRARTGSYEQYF	TGTGCCAGCAGAGCCCGGACAGGTTCCTACGAGCAGTACTTC
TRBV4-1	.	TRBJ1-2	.	CASSQGFPTNHGYTF	TGCGCCAGCAGCCAAGGGTTTCCCACTAACCATGGCTACACCTTC
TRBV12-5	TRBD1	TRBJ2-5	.	CASGGPGQGSRETQYF	TGTGCTAGTGGGGGACCGGGACAGGGGTCGAGAGAGACCCAGTACTTC
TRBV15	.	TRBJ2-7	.	CATSRDPRDEQYF	TGTGCCACCAGCAGAGATCCCCGGGACGAGCAGTACTTC
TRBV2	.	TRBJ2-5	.	CASGGWGLREETQYF	TGTGCCAGCGGGGGGTGGGGACTCAGAGAAGAGACCCAGTACTTC
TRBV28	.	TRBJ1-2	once	CASSRTPMTF	TGTGCCAGCAGTCGGACACCCATGACCTTC
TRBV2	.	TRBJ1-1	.	CASGDFRNTEAFF	TGTGCCAGCGGGGACTTTCGGAACACTGAAGCTTTCTTT
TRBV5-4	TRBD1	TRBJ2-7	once	CASSGDSYEQYF	TGTGCCAGCAGTGGGGACAGCTACGAGCAGTACTTC
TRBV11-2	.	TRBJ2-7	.	CASSPFRNEQYF	TGTGCCAGCAGCCCCTTCCGTAACGAGCAGTACTTC
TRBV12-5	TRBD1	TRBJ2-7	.	CASAEAGTGAYEQYF	TGTGCTAGTGCTGAAGCCGGGACAGGGGCCTACGAGCAGTACTTC
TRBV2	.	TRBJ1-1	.	CASSEQGSLNTEAFF	TGTGCCAGCAGTGAACAGGGGAGCCTGAACACTGAAGCTTTCTTT
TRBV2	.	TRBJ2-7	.	CASMKGGAGYEQYF	TGTGCCAGCATGAAAGGGGGGGCCGGCTACGAGCAGTACTTC
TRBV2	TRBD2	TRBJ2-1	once	CASSEDSGLADYNEQFF	TGTGCCAGCAGTGAAGATTCTGGACTAGCGGATTACAATGAGCAGTTCTTC
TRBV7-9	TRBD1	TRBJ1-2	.	CASSLAVGGANGYTF	TGTGCCAGCAGCTTAGCGGTAGGGGGCGCGAATGGCTACACCTTC
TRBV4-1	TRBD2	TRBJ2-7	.	CASGVSGSGAYEQYF	TGCGCCAGCGGGGTTAGCGGGAGTGGGGCCTACGAGCAGTACTTC
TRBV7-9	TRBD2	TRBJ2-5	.	CASSGTSGLEQETQYF	TGTGCCAGCAGCGGCACTAGCGGACTAGAGCAAGAGACCCAGTACTTC
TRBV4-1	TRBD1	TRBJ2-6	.	CASSRFPGQGLPAGANVLTF	TGCGCCAGCAGCCGTTTCCCGGGACAGGGTCTACCGGCTGGGGCCAACGTCCTGACTTTC
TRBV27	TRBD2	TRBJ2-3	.	CASSVAGEITDTQYF	TGTGCCAGCTCTGTAGCGGGAGAAATCACAGATACGCAGTATTTT
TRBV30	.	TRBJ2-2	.	CAWGRRSTGELFF	TGTGCCTGGGGAAGGCGGAGCACCGGGGAGCTGTTTTTT
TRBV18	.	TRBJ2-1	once	CASSPAGDNEQFF	TGTGCCAGCTCACCGGCGGGTGACAATGAGCAGTTCTTC
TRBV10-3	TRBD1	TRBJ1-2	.	CAISEFASGTEGYTF	TGTGCCATCAGTGAGTTCGCCTCCGGGACAGAAGGCTACACCTTC
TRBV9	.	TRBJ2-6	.	CASRGQSIGANVLTF	TGTGCCAGCAGGGGGCAGAGCATTGGGGCCAACGTCCTGACTTTC
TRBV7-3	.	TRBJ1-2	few	CASSPIYGYTF	TGTGCCAGCAGCCCAATCTATGGCTACACCTTC
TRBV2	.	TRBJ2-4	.	CASSFTGQEYF	TGTGCCAGCAGTTTTACGGGACAAGAGTACTTC
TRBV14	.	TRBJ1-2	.	CASSQASQGGYTF	TGTGCCAGCAGCCAAGCCTCTCAGGGTGGCTACACCTTC
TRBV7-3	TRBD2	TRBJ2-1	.	CASSTGTSGTSSYNEQFF	TGTGCCAGCAGCACCGGGACTAGCGGAACGAGCTCCTACAATGAGCAGTTCTTC
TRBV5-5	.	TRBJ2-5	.	CASSLGGGAETQYF	TGTGCCAGCAGCTTGGGCGGGGGCGCGGAGACCCAGTACTTC
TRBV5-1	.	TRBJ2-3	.	CASSLAVSTDTQYF	TGCGCCAGCAGCTTGGCGGTAAGCACAGATACGCAGTATTTT
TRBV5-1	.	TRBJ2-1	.	CASSHDSNEQFF	TGCGCCAGCAGCCACGACAGCAATGAGCAGTTCTTC
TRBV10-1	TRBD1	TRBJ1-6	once	CASSGDSYSSYNSPLHF	TGCGCCAGCAGTGGGGACAGTTACAGCTCCTATAATTCACCCCTCCACTTT
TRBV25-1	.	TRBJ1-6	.	CATSGHDNSPLHF	TGTGCCACCTCCGGACATGATAATTCACCCCTCCACTTT
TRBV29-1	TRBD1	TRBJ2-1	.	CSVEVGQGVFGEQFF	TGCAGCGTTGAAGTAGGACAGGGGGTGTTTGGGGAGCAGTTCTTC
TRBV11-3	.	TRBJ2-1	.	CASSLGTDNYNEQFF	TGTGCCAGCAGCTTAGGGACGGACAACTACAATGAGCAGTTCTTC
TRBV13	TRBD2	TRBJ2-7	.	CASSSGRSLHEQYF	TGTGCCAGCAGCAGCGGGAGGTCCTTGCACGAGCAGTACTTC
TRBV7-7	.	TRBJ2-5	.	CASSSPAEGGKTQYF	TGTGCTAGCAGCTCCCCGGCGGAGGGCGGGAAGACCCAGTACTTC
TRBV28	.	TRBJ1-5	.	CASSTPGGNQPQHF	TGTGCCAGCAGCACCCCCGGGGGGAATCAGCCCCAGCATTTT
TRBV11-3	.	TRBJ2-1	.	CASSSGAGDYNEQFF	TGTGCCAGCAGCAGTGGGGCTGGAGATTACAATGAGCAGTTCTTC
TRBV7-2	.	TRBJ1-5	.	CASSLAASRNQPQHF	TGTGCCAGCAGCTTAGCGGCCTCACGCAATCAGCCCCAGCATTTT
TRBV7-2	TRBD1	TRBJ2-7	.	CASSGQAFQSYEQYF	TGTGCCAGCAGCGGACAGGCCTTTCAATCCTACGAGCAGTACTTC
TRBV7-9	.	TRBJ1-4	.	CASSSTGATNEKLFF	TGTGCCAGCAGCTCGACAGGAGCAACTAATGAAAAACTGTTTTTT
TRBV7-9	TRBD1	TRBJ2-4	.	CASSSDRAETKNIQYF	TGTGCCAGCAGCTCTGACAGGGCTGAAACCAAAAACATTCAGTACTTC
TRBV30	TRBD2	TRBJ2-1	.	CAWSPGLAVPEQFF	TGTGCCTGGAGTCCGGGACTAGCGGTCCCTGAGCAGTTCTTC